These 4 T cell receptor beta chains originate from one sample sequenced in a study of vaccination effects on CD4 cells after COVID-19. ViraFEST assay sequencing came after antigen-specific CD4+ T cells were expanded with viral peptide pools. Isolation of CD4+ T cells took place after 10 to 11 days of culture. Among the vaccine recipients, none had a prior SARS-CoV-2 infection, and nucleocapsid antibodies were negative. These receptors' antigens are unknown. Repertoires were generated with immunoSEQ multiplex PCR, while TCRdb's copy carries only in-frame clones and drops some. The sample records 50,000 or so clones, about four fifths being singletons. Here the sequenced sample was CD4+ T cells from PBMCs cultured with HCoV-OC43 spike peptides, taken before COVID-19 vaccination. Subset denoted: HCoV-OC43 spike overlapping peptide pool stimulation. The receptors originated from a human donor who received a COVID-19 vaccine.

The V call is TRBV5-1, the J call TRBJ1-1; 10 positions agree with TRBD1. The V gene end was trimmed by 4 bases and the J gene end by 5 bases; junction bases not matched to a gene: 5. The germline V gene encodes CDR1 SGHRS and CDR2 YFSETQ. The CDR3 extends over 14 amino acids. As DNA, the CDR3 is TGCGCCAGCAGCGGAGACAGGGGGCATACTGAAGCTTTCTTT. It is translated as CASSGDRGHTEAFF. Variable domain in full (rest from reference TRBV5-1 and TRBJ1-1): KAGVTQTPRYLIKTRGQQVTLSCSPISGHRSVSWYQQTPGQGLQFLFEYFSETQRNKGNFPGRFSGRQFSNSRSEMNVSTLELGDSALYLCASSGDRGHTEAFFGQGTRLTVV.

This clone turned up a few times. The rearrangement uses TRBV10-3 and TRBJ2-2; no clear D gene. Trimming shortened V by 10 bases and J by 6 bases, and 12 bases separated the two germline ends. From germline, CDR1 is ENHRY and CDR2 SYGVKD. This CDR3 contains 12 residues. CDR3 bases: TGTGCCACCTCCGAAAACGCCGGGGAGCTGTTTTTT. The encoded protein is CATSENAGELFF.

V is TRBV9 and J is TRBJ1-1; no definite D call. V dropped 0 bases and J dropped 0 bases, with 9 bases sitting between them. CDR1 and CDR2 from the germline V gene are SGDLS and YYNGEE. The CDR3 totals 15 residues. CDR3 in DNA: TGTGCCAGCAGCGTAGCGTACGGCATGAACACTGAAGCTTTCTTT. It encodes CASSVAYGMNTEAFF.

The chain recombines TRBV7-2 with TRBJ2-4; D may be TRBD2 (7 bases). V lost 4 bases, J lost 8 bases, and 12 bases lay in between. The CDR3 is made up of 13 amino acids. The germline V gene has CDR1 SGHTA and CDR2 FQGNSA. The CDR3 region has the DNA TGTGCCAGCAGCTGGGGGGCGGGGGACATTCAGTACTTC. Amino acids: CASSWGAGDIQYF.